The source of this T cell receptor beta chain is a study of human T cells and chemical hapten exposure. Across the whole study: Patch tests put 0.01% DPC on the upper back, and the results were checked at 6 days.

As for time point: patch test 1, 2 weeks after DPC sensitization. As for treatment: therapeutic diphenylcyclopropenone sensitization with weekly scalp DPC. Only after blood had been drawn was each patch test applied. Germline lookup yields CDR1 KGHSH and CDR2 LQKENI. The CDR3 sequence is 16 residues long. Trimming cost V 4 bases and J 2 bases, with 16 bases left between them. Whole-study findings and limits: The number of TCRs above 1 in 1000 frequency did not change after DPC sensitization.

In this sample, this clonotype turned up a few times. Its cognate antigen is unknown. MiXCR, run by TCRdb on the RACE reads, gives a single entry per CDR3 protein. The profile shows 150,000 to 200,000 distinct CDR3 sequences, 20% to 25% of them singletons. Source: whole blood, taken in connection with sensitization to the hapten diphenylcyclopropenone (DPC). The receptor's source is a woman in her 50s with alopecia areata. Some clones in this sample may be carry-over from other donors' samples. This sequence joins TRBV18 and TRBJ2-3; D not certain. CDR3 sequence (DNA): TGTGCCAGCTCACGTTGGGGAACCACCTCCACAGATACGCAGTATTTT. Translated: CASSRWGTTSTDTQYF.